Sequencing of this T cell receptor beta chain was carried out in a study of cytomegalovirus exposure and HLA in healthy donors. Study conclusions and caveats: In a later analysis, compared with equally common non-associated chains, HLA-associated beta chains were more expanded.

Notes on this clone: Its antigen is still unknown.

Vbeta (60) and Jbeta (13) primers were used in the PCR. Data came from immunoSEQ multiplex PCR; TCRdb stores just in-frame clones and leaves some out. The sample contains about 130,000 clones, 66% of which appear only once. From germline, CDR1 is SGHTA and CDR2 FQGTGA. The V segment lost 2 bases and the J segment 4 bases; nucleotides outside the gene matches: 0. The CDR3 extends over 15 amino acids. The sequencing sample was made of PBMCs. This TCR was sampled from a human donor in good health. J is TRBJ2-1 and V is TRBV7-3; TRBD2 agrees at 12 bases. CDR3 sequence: CASSLLAGGYNEQFF. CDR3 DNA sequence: TGTGCCAGCAGCTTACTAGCGGGAGGGTACAATGAGCAGTTCTTC. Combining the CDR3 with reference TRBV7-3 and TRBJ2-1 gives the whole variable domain GAGVSQTPSNKVTEKGKYVELRCDPISGHTALYWYRQSLGQGPEFLIYFQGTGAADDSGLPNDRFFAVRPEGSVSTLKIQRTERGDSAVYLCASSLLAGGYNEQFFGPGTRLTVL.